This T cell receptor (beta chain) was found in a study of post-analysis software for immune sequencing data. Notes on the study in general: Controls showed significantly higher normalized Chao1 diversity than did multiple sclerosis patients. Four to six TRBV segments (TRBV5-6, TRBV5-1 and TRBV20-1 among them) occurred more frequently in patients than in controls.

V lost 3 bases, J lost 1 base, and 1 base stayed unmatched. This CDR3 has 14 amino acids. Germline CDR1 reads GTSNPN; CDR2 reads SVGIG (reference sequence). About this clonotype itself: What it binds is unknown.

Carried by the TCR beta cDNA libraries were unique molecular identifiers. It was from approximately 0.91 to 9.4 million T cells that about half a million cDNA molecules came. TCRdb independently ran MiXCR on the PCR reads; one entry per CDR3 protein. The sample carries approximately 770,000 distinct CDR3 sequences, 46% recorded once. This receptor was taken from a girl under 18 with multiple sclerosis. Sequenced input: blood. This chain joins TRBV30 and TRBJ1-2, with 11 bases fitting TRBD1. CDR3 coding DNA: TGTGCCTGGAGGGGGACAGGGGGTAACTATGGCTACACCTTC. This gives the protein CAWRGTGGNYGYTF.